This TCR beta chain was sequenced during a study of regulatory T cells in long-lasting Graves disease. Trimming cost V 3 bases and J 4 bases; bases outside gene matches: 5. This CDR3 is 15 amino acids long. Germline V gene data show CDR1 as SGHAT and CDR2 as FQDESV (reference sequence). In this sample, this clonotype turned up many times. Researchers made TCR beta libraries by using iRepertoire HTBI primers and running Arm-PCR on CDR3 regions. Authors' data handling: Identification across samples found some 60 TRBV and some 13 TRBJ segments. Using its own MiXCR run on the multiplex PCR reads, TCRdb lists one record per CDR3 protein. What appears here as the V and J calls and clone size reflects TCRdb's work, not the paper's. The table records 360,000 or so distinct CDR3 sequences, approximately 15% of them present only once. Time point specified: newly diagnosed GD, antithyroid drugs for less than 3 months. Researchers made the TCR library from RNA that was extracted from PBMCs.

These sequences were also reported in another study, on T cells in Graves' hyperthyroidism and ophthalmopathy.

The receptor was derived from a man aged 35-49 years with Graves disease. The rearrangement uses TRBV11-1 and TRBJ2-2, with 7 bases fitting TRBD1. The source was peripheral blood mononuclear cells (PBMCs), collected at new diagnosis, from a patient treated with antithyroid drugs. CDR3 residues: CASSLYGTVTGELFF. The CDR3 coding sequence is TGTGCCAGCAGCTTGTACGGGACAGTCACCGGGGAGCTGTTTTTT.